Following are 27 T cell receptor beta chains from one sample sequenced in a study of shared clonotypes between healthy human individuals. The assay was immunoSEQ multiplex PCR, and TCRdb's table has in-frame clones only and misses some. The sample contains approximately 2.4 million clones, 90% to 96% of which appear only once. The specimen sequenced was naive CD4+ T cells sorted from blood. The subset is: CD45RA+ positively selected. These TCRs come from a man between 18 and 35 years old in good health.

The rearrangement joins TRBV7-8 to TRBJ1-4; 8 positions match TRBD1. CDR3 length: 15 amino acids. V trimming: 5 bases; J trimming: 7 bases; junction bases outside the gene matches: 9. Germline CDR1 is SGHVS and CDR2 is FQNEAQ. CDR3 DNA sequence: TGTGCCAGCAGCGTACAGGGGGAAGCGAGTGAAAAACTGTTTTTT. Its protein is CASSVQGEASEKLFF.

The chain joins TRBV7-8 to TRBJ1-2; TRBD1 agrees at 10 bases. The CDR3 runs 14 residues. V shed 5 bases and J 7 bases; nucleotides not matched to a gene: 7. Germline assignment: CDR1 SGHVS and CDR2 FQNEAQ. The CDR3: CASSLQTGGFGYTF. The CDR3 DNA is TGTGCCAGCAGCCTCCAGACAGGGGGCTTTGGCTACACCTTC.

Here the CDR3 reads CASSQTGTGTDTQYF. CDR3 nucleotide sequence: TGCGCCAGCAGTCAAACCGGGACAGGCACAGATACGCAGTATTTT. The V gene is TRBV10-1, the J gene TRBJ2-3, with TRBD1 identical over 7 bases. CDR1 is WNHNN, CDR2 SYGVQD, per germline (reference sequence). The ends lost 5 bases at V and 1 base at J; junction bases unmatched: 6. This CDR3 has 15 residues.

V gene TRBV6-1 combines with J gene TRBJ2-4; 10 bases align to TRBD1. Germline CDR1 is MNHNS and CDR2 is SASEGT. The CDR3 is made up of 15 amino acids. Trimming cost V 9 bases and J 2 bases; bases outside gene matches: 7. The CDR3 spells CASSTGGGPKNIQYF. CDR3 nucleotide sequence: TGTGCCAGTTCGACAGGGGGCGGGCCCAAAAACATTCAGTACTTC.

Worth noting for this clone: The CDR3 end shows no conserved phenylalanine or tryptophan, and so a read error is likely. The chain recombines TRBV30 with TRBJ1-1; maybe TRBD1 (5 bases). V shed 2 bases and J shed 4 bases, with 11 bases lying between them. The V gene's germline CDR1 is GTSNPN and CDR2 SVGIG (reference sequence). The CDR3 has 13 amino acids. The CDR3 nucleotides read TGTGCCTGGAGTCCAAGGGGTTTCACTGAAGCTTTCCTT. Amino acid sequence: CAWSPRGFTEAFL.

This clone is a singleton in its sample. V is TRBV25-1 and J is TRBJ2-2; no clear D. The ends were cut back, 2 bases at V and 5 bases at J, with 12 bases in the middle. CDR1 is MGHDK, CDR2 SYGVNS, per germline. The CDR3 runs to 15 residues. The DNA for the CDR3 is TGTGCCAGCAGTGAAGGAGTGTTGGAGACCGGGGAGCTGTTTTTT. Residues: CASSEGVLETGELFF. The variable domain in full, completed from reference TRBV25-1 and TRBJ2-2, reads EADIYQTPRYLVIGTGKKITLECSQTMGHDKMYWYQQDPGMELHLIHYSYGVNSTEKGDLSSESTVSRIRTEHFPLTLESARPSHTSQYLCASSEGVLETGELFFGEGSRLTVL.

V gene TRBV29-1 combines with J gene TRBJ1-1; no firm D call. The length of the CDR3 is 10 residues. Trimming pared 3 bases from V and 8 bases from J, leaving 7 bases between. The germline gives CDR1 SQVTM, CDR2 ANQGSEA. The chain's CDR3 is CSVERGEAFF. CDR3 bases: TGCAGCGTTGAGCGTGGAGAAGCTTTCTTT.

The V gene is TRBV4-1, the J gene TRBJ2-2; TRBD2 matches 7 bases. This CDR3 has 17 amino acids. Germline CDR1 MGHRA, CDR2 YSYEKL. V lost 0 bases and J lost 3; bases outside the gene matches: 7. The CDR3: CASSQEPPGLHTGELFF. The DNA for the CDR3 is TGCGCCAGCAGCCAAGAACCCCCGGGACTACACACCGGGGAGCTGTTTTTT.

The chain carries TRBV27 and TRBJ2-7, with D perhaps matching TRBD2 (5 bases). Germline V CDR1 and CDR2: MNHEY, SMNVEV (reference sequence). The CDR3 has 15 residues. V lost 5 bases to trimming and J lost 0 bases, with 14 bases between them. The CDR3 nucleotides are TGTGCCAGCAGTATCGAGAGCGGCCGCTCCTACGAGCAGTACTTC. Translated: CASSIESGRSYEQYF.

The chain uses TRBV5-1 and TRBJ1-2; 10 bases are a match to TRBD1. V gave up 3 bases and J gave up 4 bases; unmatched junction bases: 9. CDR3 length: 16 amino acids. CDR1 and CDR2 from the germline V gene are SGHRS and YFSETQ. Here the CDR3 reads CASSSGQGDDPYGYTF. The CDR3 DNA follows: TGCGCCAGCAGCTCAGGACAGGGGGACGACCCCTATGGCTACACCTTC.

This clone was counted once. The J gene is TRBJ2-7, the V gene TRBV5-1, with D unresolved. Trimming pared 2 bases from V and 8 bases from J, leaving 14 bases between. This CDR3 has 13 amino acids. CDR1 is SGHRS and CDR2 is YFSETQ in the germline V gene. Here the CDR3 DNA reads TGCGCCAGCAGCTTTGGCGAGAGTACGAAGCAGTACTTC. It translates to CASSFGESTKQYF.

J is TRBJ2-7 and V is TRBV6-6; D unresolved. The V gene lost 8 bases and the J gene lost 5 bases, with 16 bases spanning the gap. The CDR3 is made up of 13 amino acids. CDR1 MNHNY and CDR2 SVGAGI come from the germline V gene (reference sequence). DNA of the CDR3: TGTGCCAGCTGGCGAGGTAGCCGTCACGAGCAGTACTTC. This codes for CASWRGSRHEQYF.

This sequence joins TRBV5-1 and TRBJ1-6, with 9 bases aligning to TRBD1. The germline gives CDR1 SGHRS, CDR2 YFSETQ. V lost 4 bases to trimming and J lost 5 bases; unmatched junction nucleotides: 4. CDR3 size: 15 residues. CDR3 protein: CASSGGTGHNSPLHF. CDR3 nucleotides: TGCGCCAGCAGCGGCGGGACAGGGCATAATTCACCCCTCCACTTT.

V usage is TRBV7-6 and J usage is TRBJ2-1; 9 bases match TRBD2. Germline V gene sequence: CDR1 SGHVS, CDR2 FNYEAQ. The CDR3 runs to 19 residues. V lost 2 bases to trimming and J lost 0 bases; unmatched junction nucleotides: 11. The CDR3 spells CASSLSSLAAGGSYNEQFF. CDR3 DNA: TGTGCCAGCAGCTTATCATCCTTAGCAGCGGGAGGCTCCTACAATGAGCAGTTCTTC.

The chain has TRBV6-1 and TRBJ2-7, with 7 bases lining up with TRBD1. The V segment lost 7 bases and the J segment 2 bases; nucleotides outside the gene matches: 8. CDR3 size: 14 residues. Per the germline V gene, CDR1 is MNHNS and CDR2 is SASEGT. CDR3 sequence reads: CASNRQGLAYEQYF. The CDR3 DNA follows: TGTGCCAGCAACCGACAGGGTCTGGCCTACGAGCAGTACTTC.

The chain carries TRBV9 and TRBJ1-1, with a weak D call TRBD1 (6 bases). This CDR3 comprises 14 residues. Trimming stripped 3 bases from V and 2 bases from J, with 11 bases between. CDR1 SGDLS and CDR2 YYNGEE come from the germline V gene. In nucleotides, the CDR3 is TGTGCCAGCAGCGCTTGGGACACCAACACTGAAGCTTTCTTT. Translating it yields CASSAWDTNTEAFF.

As concerns this clone: Other DNA sequences of this sample code for an identical CDR3. The J gene is TRBJ2-3, the V gene TRBV7-3, with a weak D call TRBD1 (5 bases). Germline V gene lookup returns CDR1 SGHTA and CDR2 FQGTGA. V lost 1 base, J lost 0 bases, and 8 bases lay in between. There are 15 residues in the CDR3. The chain's CDR3 is CASSLNPGSTDTQYF. CDR3 bases: TGTGCCAGCAGCTTAAACCCAGGGAGCACAGATACGCAGTATTTT.

The V and J genes are TRBV5-4 and TRBJ2-1; 7 bases are shared with TRBD2. Germline V gives CDR1 SGHNT, CDR2 YYREEE (reference sequence). With V trimmed by 4 bases and J by 9 bases, 16 bases remained unmatched. The CDR3 has 16 residues. The CDR3 is CASSLAGGSGSSEQFF. The CDR3 coding sequence is TGTGCCAGCAGCCTGGCTGGCGGGAGTGGGTCTAGTGAGCAGTTCTTC. Drawing the rest from reference TRBV5-4 and TRBJ2-1, the complete variable domain is ETGVTQSPTHLIKTRGQQVTLRCSSQSGHNTVSWYQQALGQGPQFIFQYYREEENGRGNFPPRFSGLQFPNYSSELNVNALELDDSALYLCASSLAGGSGSSEQFFGPGTRLTVL.

J is TRBJ1-6 and V is TRBV2, with TRBD1 as a possible D gene (5 bases). CDR1 is SNHLY and CDR2 is FYNNEI in the germline V gene. The CDR3 totals 15 residues. Trimming left V 9 bases short and J 7 bases short, with 19 bases between. CDR3 protein: CASAGEGLINSPLHF. The CDR3 region has the DNA TGTGCCAGTGCAGGAGAGGGACTGATAAATTCACCCCTCCACTTT.

The CDR3 DNA sequence: TGTGCCAGCAGGCCCTTAGATGGACAGGGCAGGGATGGCTACACCTTC. It translates to CASRPLDGQGRDGYTF. V gene TRBV2 combines with J gene TRBJ1-2; 8 positions agree with TRBD1. The CDR3 is made up of 16 amino acids. From germline, CDR1 is SNHLY and CDR2 FYNNEI. J gave up 6 bases and V 6 bases, and 15 bases lay outside the gene matches.

The chain combines TRBV5-1 with TRBJ2-7; TRBD2 matches 14 bases. Germline CDR1 SGHRS, CDR2 YFSETQ. The trim removed 3 bases at V and 4 bases at J, leaving 6 bases unmatched. CDR3 length equals 16 residues. The CDR3, as DNA: TGCGCCAGCAGCTCGGAGGGACTAGCGGGAGCTTACGAGCAGTACTTC. This encodes CASSSEGLAGAYEQYF.

The sample holds one count of this clone. J is TRBJ2-2 and V is TRBV28; D call uncertain. The CDR3 consists of 13 residues. Trimming took off 11 bases at V and 4 bases at J, with 14 bases between the two ends. In germline, CDR1 is MDHEN, CDR2 SYDVKM. The CDR3 loop is CAGKERVTGELFF. In nucleotides, the CDR3 is TGTGCCGGTAAGGAGCGAGTCACCGGGGAGCTGTTTTTT.

The chain links TRBV18 to TRBJ2-7; a weak D match, TRBD1 (6 bases). Trimming took 4 bases from V and 0 from J, leaving 10 bases between them. This CDR3 spans 14 amino acids. Looked up from germline, CDR1 is KGHSH and CDR2 is LQKENI. This CDR3 reads CASSRTGHSYEQYF. For the CDR3, the DNA is TGTGCCAGCTCACGAACGGGACACTCCTACGAGCAGTACTTC.

This chain links TRBV10-3 with TRBJ1-6; unclear D gene. V shed 5 bases and J shed 7 bases, with 9 bases lying between them. The V gene's germline CDR1 is ENHRY and CDR2 SYGVKD. The CDR3 length is 13 residues. This CDR3 reads CAISQAENSPLHF. Here the CDR3 DNA reads TGTGCCATCAGTCAGGCGGAGAATTCACCCCTCCACTTT.

CDR3 DNA sequence: TGTGCCAGCAGCTTTAGCGGGATCGGGTTGTTCTTC. This encodes CASSFSGIGLFF. The V call is TRBV11-2, the J call TRBJ2-1; 8 bases align to TRBD2. V shed 3 bases and J 15 bases; nucleotides not matched to a gene: 7. Germline loops: CDR1 SGHAT, CDR2 FQNNGV. CDR3 length equals 12 residues.

The J gene is TRBJ2-2, the V gene TRBV7-9; D gene ambiguous. Germline V CDR1 and CDR2: SEHNR, FQNEAQ (reference sequence). The V end was cut by 1 base, the J end by 4 bases, with 10 bases between. CDR3 size: 15 residues. The CDR3 reads CASSLESGPTGELFF. CDR3 sequence (DNA): TGTGCCAGCAGCTTAGAGAGTGGGCCCACCGGGGAGCTGTTTTTT.

The chain links TRBV2 to TRBJ1-2; D gene uncertain. The CDR3 has 14 residues. From germline, CDR1 is SNHLY and CDR2 FYNNEI. V was trimmed by 4 bases and J by 3 bases, leaving 12 bases between them. The DNA for the CDR3 is TGTGCCAGCAGTGTTATTATCGGGGACTATGGCTACACCTTC. It is translated as CASSVIIGDYGYTF.